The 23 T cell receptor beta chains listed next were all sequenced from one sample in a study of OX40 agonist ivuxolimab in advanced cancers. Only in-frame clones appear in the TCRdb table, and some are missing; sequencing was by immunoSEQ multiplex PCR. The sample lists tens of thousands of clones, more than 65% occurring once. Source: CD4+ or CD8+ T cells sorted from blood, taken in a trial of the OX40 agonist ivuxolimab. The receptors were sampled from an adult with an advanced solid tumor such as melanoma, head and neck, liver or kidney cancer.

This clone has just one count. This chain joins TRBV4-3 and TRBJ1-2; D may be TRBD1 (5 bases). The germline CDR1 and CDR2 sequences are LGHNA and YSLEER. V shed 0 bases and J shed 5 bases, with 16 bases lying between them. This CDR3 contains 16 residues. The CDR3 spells CASSQDGASSRYGYTF. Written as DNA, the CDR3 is TGCGCCAGCAGCCAAGATGGGGCCTCGTCGAGGTATGGCTACACCTTC.

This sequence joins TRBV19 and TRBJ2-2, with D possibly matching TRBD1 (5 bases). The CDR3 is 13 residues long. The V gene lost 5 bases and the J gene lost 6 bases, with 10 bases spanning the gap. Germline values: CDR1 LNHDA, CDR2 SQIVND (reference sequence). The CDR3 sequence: CASSLSGPGELFF. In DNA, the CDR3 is TGTGCCAGTAGTCTTTCAGGGCCCGGGGAGCTGTTTTTT.

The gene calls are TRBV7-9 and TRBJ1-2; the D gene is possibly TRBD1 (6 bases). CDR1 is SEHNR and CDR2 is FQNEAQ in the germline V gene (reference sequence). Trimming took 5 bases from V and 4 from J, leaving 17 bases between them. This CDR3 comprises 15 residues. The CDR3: CASSRTGTLGYGYTF. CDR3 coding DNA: TGTGCCAGCAGCCGCACAGGGACCTTAGGCTATGGCTACACCTTC.

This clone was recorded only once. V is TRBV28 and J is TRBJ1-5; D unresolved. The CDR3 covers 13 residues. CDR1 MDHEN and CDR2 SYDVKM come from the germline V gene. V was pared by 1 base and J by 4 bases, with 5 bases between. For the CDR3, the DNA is TGTGCCAGCAGTTTATTCGGGAATCAGCCCCAGCATTTT. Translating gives CASSLFGNQPQHF.

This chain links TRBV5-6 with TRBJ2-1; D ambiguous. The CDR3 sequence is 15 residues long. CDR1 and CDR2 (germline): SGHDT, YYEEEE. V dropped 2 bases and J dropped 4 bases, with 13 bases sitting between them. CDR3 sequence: CASSLRGLPYNEQFF. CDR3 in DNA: TGTGCCAGCAGCTTAAGAGGTTTACCTTACAATGAGCAGTTCTTC.

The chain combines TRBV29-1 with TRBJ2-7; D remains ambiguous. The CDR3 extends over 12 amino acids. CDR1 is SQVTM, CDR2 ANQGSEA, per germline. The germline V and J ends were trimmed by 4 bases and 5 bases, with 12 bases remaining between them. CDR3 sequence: CSVALSPHEQYF. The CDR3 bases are TGCAGCGTTGCCCTGTCTCCCCACGAGCAGTACTTC.

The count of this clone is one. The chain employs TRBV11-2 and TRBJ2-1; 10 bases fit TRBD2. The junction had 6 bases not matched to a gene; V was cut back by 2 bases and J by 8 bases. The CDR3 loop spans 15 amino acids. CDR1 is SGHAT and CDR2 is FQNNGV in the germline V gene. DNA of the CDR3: TGTGCCAGCAGCTTAACTAGCGGGGTCCCCCATGAGCAGTTCTTC. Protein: CASSLTSGVPHEQFF.

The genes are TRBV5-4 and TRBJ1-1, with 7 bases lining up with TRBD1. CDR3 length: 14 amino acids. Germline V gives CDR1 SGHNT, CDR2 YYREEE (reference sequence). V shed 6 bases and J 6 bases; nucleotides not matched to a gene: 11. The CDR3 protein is CASTQKGARAEAFF. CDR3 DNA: TGTGCCAGCACCCAAAAGGGGGCCAGAGCTGAAGCTTTCTTT. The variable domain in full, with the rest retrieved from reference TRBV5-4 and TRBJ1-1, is ETGVTQSPTHLIKTRGQQVTLRCSSQSGHNTVSWYQQALGQGPQFIFQYYREEENGRGNFPPRFSGLQFPNYSSELNVNALELDDSALYLCASTQKGARAEAFFGQGTRLTVV.

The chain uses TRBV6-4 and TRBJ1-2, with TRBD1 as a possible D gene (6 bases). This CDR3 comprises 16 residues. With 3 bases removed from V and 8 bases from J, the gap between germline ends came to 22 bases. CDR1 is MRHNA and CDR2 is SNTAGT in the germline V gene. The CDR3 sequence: CASSEQGQVNIGGYTF. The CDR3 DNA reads TGTGCCAGCAGTGAACAGGGTCAGGTTAACATCGGCGGCTACACCTTC.

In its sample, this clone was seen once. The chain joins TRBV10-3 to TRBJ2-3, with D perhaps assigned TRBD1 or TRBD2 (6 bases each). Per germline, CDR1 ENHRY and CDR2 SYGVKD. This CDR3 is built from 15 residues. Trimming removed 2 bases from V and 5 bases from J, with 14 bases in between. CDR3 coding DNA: TGTGCCATCAGTGAGAGAGGGGGGCAAGGAGATACGCAGTATTTT. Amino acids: CAISERGGQGDTQYF.

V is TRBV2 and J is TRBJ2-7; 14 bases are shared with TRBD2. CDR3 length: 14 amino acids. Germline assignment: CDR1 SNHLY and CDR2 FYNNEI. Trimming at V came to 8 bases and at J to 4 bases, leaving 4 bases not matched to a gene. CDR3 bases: TGTGCCAGCCGGGGACTAGCGGGGGTTTACGAGCAGTACTTC. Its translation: CASRGLAGVYEQYF.

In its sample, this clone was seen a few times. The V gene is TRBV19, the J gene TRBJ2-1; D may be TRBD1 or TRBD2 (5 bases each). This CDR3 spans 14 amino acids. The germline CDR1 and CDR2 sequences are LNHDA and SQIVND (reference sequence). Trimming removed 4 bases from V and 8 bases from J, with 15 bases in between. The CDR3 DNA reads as TGTGCCAGTAGTAATGGGGGATGGGAGTATGAGCAGTTCTTC. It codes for CASSNGGWEYEQFF. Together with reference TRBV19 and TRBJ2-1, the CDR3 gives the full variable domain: DGGITQSPKYLFRKEGQNVTLSCEQNLNHDAMYWYRQDPGQGLRLIYYSQIVNDFQKGDIAEGYSVSREKKESFPLTVTSAQKNPTAFYLCASSNGGWEYEQFFGPGTRLTVL.

The CDR3 DNA reads TGTGCCAGCAGCATACTAGCGGGGTCGGCTGAGCAGTTCTTC. Translated: CASSILAGSAEQFF. The genes are TRBV11-3 and TRBJ2-1; 10 bases map to TRBD2. Trimming removed 5 bases from V and 9 bases from J; junction bases left unmatched: 7. The CDR3 loop spans 14 amino acids. The germline gives CDR1 SGHNT, CDR2 YENEEA. Drawing the rest from reference TRBV11-3 and TRBJ2-1, the complete variable domain is EAGVVQSPRYKIIEKKQPVAFWCNPISGHNTLYWYLQNLGQGPELLIRYENEEAVDDSQLPKDRFSAERLKGVDSTLKIQPAELGDSAVYLCASSILAGSAEQFFGPGTRLTVL.

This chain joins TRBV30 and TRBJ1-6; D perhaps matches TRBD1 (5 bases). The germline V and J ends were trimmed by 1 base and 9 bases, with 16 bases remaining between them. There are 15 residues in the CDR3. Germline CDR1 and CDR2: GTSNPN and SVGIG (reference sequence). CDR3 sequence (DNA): TGTGCCTGGAGTGAGATCGCAGGGAGTAGTTCACCCCTCCACTTT. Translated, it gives CAWSEIAGSSSPLHF.

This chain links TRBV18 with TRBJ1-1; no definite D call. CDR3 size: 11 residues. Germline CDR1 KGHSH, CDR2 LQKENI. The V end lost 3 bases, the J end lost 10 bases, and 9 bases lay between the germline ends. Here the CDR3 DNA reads TGTGCCAGCTCACCGGGATCTGGAGCTTTCTTT. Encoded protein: CASSPGSGAFF.

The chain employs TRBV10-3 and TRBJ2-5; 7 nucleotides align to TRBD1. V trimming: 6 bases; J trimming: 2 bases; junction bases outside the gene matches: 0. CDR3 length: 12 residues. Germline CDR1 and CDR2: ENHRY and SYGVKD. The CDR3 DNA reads TGTGCCATCAGGGACAGGCAAGAGACCCAGTACTTC. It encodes CAIRDRQETQYF.

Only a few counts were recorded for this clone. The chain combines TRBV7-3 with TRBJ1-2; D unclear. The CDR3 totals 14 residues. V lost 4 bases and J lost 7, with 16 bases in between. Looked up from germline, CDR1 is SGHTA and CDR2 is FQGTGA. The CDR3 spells CASSSSTLGSGYTF. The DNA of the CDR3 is TGTGCCAGCAGCTCATCGACCTTAGGGAGTGGCTACACCTTC. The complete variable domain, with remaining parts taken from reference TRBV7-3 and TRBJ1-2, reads GAGVSQTPSNKVTEKGKYVELRCDPISGHTALYWYRQSLGQGPEFLIYFQGTGAADDSGLPNDRFFAVRPEGSVSTLKIQRTERGDSAVYLCASSSSTLGSGYTFGSGTRLTVV.

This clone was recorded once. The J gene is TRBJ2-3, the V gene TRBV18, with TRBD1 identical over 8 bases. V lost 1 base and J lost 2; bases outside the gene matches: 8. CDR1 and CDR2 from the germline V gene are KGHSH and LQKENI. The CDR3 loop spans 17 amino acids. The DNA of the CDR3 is TGTGCCAGCTCACCACAGTCTAGGACAGGGCCCACAGATACGCAGTATTTT. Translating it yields CASSPQSRTGPTDTQYF.

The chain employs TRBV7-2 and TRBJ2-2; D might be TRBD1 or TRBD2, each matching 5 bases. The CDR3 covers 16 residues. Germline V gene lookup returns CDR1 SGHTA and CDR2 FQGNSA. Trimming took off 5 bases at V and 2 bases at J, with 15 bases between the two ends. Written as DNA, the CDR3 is TGTGCCAGCAGCCGGACGGGGACGGGAAACACCGGGGAGCTGTTTTTT. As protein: CASSRTGTGNTGELFF.

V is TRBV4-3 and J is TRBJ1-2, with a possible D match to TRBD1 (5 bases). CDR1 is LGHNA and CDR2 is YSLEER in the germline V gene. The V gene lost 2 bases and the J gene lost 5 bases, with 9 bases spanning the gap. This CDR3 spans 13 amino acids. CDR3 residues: CASSQPDRYGYTF. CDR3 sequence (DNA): TGCGCCAGCAGCCAACCCGACAGATATGGCTACACCTTC.

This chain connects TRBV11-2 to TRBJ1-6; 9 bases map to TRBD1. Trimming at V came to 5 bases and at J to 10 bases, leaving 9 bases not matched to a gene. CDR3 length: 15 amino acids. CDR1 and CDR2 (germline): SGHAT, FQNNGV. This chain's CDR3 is CASSRNRGQGSPLHF. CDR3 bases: TGTGCCAGCAGCAGAAACAGGGGGCAGGGATCACCCCTCCACTTT.

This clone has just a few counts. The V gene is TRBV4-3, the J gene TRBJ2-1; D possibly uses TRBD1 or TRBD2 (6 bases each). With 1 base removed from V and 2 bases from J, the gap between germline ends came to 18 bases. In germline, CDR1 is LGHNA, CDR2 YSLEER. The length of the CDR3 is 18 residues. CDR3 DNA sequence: TGCGCCAGCAGCCAAGCGTGGTATTCGGGGGCCCCCTACAATGAGCAGTTCTTC. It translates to CASSQAWYSGAPYNEQFF.

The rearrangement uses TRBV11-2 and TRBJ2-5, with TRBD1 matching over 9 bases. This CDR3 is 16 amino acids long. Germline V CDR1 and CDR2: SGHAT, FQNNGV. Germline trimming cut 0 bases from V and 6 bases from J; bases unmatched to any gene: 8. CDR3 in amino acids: CASSLETDRGSKTQYF. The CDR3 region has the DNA TGTGCCAGCAGCTTAGAAACGGACAGGGGTTCGAAGACCCAGTACTTC.